The clone carrying this T cell receptor (beta chain) was detected many times. Unsorted libraries were prepared from 2 million PBMCs that had been stored at -80 C. The sample originates from a study of neurological immune-mediated disorders. The germline V gene encodes CDR1 SGHRS and CDR2 YFSETQ. The V end lost 1 base, the J end lost 2 bases, and 15 bases lay between the germline ends. The length of the CDR3 is 16 residues. A single run covered 15-18 subjects with over 200 million TCR-beta sequences. TCRdb re-called the 5' RACE reads through MiXCR, storing one row per CDR3 protein. The sample yields nearly 60,000 distinct CDR3 sequences, about 3.4% seen once.

The specimen was PBMCs. V is TRBV5-1 and J is TRBJ1-1; D is uncertain. This TCR was sampled from a woman aged 60-70 years with multiple sclerosis. The CDR3 DNA follows: TGCGCCAGCAGCTTGATGGGTTGGAGTGAAAACACTGAAGCTTTCTTT. It is translated as CASSLMGWSENTEAFF.